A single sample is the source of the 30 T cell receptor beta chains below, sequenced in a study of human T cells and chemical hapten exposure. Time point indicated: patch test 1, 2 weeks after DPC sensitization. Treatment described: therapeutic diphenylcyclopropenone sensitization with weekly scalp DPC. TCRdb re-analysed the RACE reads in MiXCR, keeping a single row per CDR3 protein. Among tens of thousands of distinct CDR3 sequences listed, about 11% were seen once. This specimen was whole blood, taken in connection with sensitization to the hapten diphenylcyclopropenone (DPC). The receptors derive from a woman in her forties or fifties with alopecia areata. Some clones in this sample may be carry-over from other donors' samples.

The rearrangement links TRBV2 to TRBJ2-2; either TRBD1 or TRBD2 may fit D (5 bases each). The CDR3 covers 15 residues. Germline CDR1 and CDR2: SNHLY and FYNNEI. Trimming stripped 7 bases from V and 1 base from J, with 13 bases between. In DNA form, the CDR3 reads TGTGCCAGCACTGGGACGGTGAGGAACACCGGGGAGCTGTTTTTT. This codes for CASTGTVRNTGELFF.

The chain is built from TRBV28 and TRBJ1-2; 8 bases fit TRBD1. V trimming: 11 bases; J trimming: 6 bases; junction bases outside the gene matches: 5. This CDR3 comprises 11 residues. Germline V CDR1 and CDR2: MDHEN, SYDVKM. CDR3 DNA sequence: TGTGCCGTCAGGGGGCGCGATGGCTACACCTTC. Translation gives CAVRGRDGYTF.

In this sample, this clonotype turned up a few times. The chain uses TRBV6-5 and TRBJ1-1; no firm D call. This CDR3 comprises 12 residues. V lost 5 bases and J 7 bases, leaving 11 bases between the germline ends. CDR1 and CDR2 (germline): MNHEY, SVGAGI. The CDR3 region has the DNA TGTGCCAGCAGTACCCGACGTTTTGAAGCTTTCTTT. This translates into CASSTRRFEAFF.

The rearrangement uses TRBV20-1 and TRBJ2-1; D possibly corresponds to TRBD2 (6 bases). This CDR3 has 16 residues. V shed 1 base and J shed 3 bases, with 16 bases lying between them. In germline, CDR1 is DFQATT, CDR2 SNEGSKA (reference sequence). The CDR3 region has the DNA TGCAGTGCTAGAGTCCCTGGAGGGGTTGGCTACAATGAGCAGTTCTTC. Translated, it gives CSARVPGGVGYNEQFF.

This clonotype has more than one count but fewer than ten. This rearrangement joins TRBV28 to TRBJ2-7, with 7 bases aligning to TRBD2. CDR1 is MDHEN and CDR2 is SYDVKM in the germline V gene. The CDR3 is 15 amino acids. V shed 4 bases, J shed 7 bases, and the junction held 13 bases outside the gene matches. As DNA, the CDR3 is TGTGCCAGCAGTTCTACCCCTAGCGGATACGAAGAGCAGTACTTC. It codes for CASSSTPSGYEEQYF.

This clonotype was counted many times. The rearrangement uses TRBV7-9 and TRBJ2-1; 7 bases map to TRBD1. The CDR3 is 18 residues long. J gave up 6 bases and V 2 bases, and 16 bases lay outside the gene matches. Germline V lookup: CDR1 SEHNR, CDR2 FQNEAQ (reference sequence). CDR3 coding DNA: TGTGCCAGCAGCTTACAGGGGGAGAAATTAAAGGGCCTCAATGAGCAGTTCTTC. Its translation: CASSLQGEKLKGLNEQFF.

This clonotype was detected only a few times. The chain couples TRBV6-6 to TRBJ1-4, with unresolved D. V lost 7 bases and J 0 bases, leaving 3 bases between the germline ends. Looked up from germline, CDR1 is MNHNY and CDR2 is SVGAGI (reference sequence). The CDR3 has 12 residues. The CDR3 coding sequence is TGTGCCAGCATGGCAACTAATGAAAAACTGTTTTTT. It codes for CASMATNEKLFF.

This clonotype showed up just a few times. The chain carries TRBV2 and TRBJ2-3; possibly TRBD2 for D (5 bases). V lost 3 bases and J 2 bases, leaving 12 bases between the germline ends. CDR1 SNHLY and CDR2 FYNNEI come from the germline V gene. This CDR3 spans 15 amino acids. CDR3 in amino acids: CASSDSYGNTDTQYF. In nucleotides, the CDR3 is TGTGCCAGCAGTGATTCTTACGGGAACACAGATACGCAGTATTTT.

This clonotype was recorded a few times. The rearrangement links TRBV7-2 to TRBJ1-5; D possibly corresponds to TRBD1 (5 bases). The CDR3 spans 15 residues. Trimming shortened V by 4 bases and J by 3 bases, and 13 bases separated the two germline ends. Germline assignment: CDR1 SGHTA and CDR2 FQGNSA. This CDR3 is CASSSQGGPNQPQHF. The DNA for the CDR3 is TGTGCCAGCAGCTCCCAGGGCGGACCCAATCAGCCCCAGCATTTT.

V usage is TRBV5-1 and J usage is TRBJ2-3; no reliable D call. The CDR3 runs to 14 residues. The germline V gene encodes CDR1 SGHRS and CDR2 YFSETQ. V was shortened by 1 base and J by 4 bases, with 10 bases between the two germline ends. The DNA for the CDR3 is TGCGCCAGCAGCTTGTTCCGGTCGGCAGATACGCAGTATTTT. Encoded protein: CASSLFRSADTQYF. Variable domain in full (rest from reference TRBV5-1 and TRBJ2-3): KAGVTQTPRYLIKTRGQQVTLSCSPISGHRSVSWYQQTPGQGLQFLFEYFSETQRNKGNFPGRFSGRQFSNSRSEMNVSTLELGDSALYLCASSLFRSADTQYFGPGTRLTVL.

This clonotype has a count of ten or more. The CDR3 DNA is TGCGCCAGCAGCCAAGTGGCGGGGGGGCGTCGCGAGCAGTACTTC. This encodes CASSQVAGGRREQYF. This chain joins TRBV4-3 and TRBJ2-7, with TRBD2 matching over 9 bases. The ends lost 1 base at V and 6 bases at J; junction bases unmatched: 7. Germline CDR1 is LGHNA and CDR2 is YSLEER. The CDR3 is made up of 15 amino acids.

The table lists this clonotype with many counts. This CDR3 is CASSFRGPSNYGYTF. CDR3 coding DNA: TGTGCCAGCAGTTTTAGAGGGCCCTCTAACTATGGCTACACCTTC. The V and J genes are TRBV28 and TRBJ1-2, with D uncertain. CDR3 length equals 15 residues. Trimming stripped 3 bases from V and 0 bases from J, with 11 bases between. Germline V gene sequence: CDR1 MDHEN, CDR2 SYDVKM.

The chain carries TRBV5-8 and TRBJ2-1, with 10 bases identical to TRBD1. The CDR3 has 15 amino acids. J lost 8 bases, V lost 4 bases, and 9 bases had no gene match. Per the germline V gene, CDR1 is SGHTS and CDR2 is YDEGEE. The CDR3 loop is CASSGGTGAVDEQFF. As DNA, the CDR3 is TGTGCCAGCAGCGGGGGGACAGGGGCAGTAGATGAGCAGTTCTTC.

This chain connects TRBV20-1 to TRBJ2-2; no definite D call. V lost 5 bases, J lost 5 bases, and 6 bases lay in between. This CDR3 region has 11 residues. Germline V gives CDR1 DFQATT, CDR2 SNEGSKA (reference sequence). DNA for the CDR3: TGCAGTGCTGCGACGACCGGGGAGCTGTTTTTT. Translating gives CSAATTGELFF.

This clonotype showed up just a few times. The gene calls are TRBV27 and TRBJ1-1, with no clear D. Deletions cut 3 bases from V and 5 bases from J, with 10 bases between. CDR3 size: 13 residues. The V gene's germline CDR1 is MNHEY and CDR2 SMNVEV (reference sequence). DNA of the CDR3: TGTGCCAGCAGTTTCCGGGGAAAAACTGAAGCTTTCTTT. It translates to CASSFRGKTEAFF.

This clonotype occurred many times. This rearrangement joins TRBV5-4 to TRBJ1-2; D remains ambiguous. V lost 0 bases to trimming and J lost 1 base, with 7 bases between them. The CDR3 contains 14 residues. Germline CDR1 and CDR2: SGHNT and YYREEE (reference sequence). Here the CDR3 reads CASSLDQVNYGYTF. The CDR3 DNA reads TGTGCCAGCAGCTTGGATCAGGTTAACTATGGCTACACCTTC.

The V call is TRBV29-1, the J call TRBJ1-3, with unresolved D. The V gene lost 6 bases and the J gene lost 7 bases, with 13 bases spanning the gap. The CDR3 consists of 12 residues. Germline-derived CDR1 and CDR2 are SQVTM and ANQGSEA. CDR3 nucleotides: TGCAGCGTGGGTGAAAGTTTGAACACCATATATTTT. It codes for CSVGESLNTIYF.

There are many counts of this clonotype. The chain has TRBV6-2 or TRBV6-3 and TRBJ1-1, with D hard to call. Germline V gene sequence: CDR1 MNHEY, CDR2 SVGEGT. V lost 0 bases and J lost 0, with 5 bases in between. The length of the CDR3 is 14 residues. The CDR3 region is CASSYSSVNTEAFF. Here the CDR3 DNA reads TGTGCCAGCAGTTACTCTTCGGTGAACACTGAAGCTTTCTTT.

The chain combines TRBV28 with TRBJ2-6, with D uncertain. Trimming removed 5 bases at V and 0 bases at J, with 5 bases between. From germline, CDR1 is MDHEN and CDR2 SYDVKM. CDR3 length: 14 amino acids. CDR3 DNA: TGTGCCAGCAGTACCTACTCTGGGGCCAACGTCCTGACTTTC. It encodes CASSTYSGANVLTF.

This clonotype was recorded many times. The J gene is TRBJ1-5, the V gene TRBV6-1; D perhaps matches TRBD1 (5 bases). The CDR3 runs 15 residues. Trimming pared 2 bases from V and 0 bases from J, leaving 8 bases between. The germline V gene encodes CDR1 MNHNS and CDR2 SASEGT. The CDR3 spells CASSEPGISNQPQHF. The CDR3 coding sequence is TGTGCCAGCAGTGAACCAGGGATTAGCAATCAGCCCCAGCATTTT.

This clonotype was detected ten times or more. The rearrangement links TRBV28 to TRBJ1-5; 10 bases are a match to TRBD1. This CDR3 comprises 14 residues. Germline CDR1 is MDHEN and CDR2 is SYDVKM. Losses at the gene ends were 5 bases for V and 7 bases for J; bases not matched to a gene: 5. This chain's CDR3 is CASSAGTGEQPQHF. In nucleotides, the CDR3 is TGTGCCAGCAGTGCTGGGACAGGGGAACAGCCCCAGCATTTT.

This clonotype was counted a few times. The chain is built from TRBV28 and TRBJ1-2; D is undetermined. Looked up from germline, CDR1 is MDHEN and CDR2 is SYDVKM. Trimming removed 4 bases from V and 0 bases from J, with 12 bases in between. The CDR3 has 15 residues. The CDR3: CASSSLSTANYGYTF. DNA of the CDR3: TGTGCCAGCAGTTCTTTGTCGACCGCTAACTATGGCTACACCTTC.

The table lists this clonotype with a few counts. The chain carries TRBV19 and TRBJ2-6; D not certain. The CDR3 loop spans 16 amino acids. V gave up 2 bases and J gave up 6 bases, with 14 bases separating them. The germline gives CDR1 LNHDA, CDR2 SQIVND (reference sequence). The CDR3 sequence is CASSIRSQWEANVLTF. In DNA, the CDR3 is TGTGCCAGTAGTATAAGGAGTCAGTGGGAGGCCAACGTCCTGACTTTC.

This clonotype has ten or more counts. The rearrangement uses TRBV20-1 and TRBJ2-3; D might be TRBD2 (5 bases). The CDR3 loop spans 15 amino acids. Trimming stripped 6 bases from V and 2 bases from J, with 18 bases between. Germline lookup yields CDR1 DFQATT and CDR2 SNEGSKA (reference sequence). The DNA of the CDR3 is TGCAGTGCCCCTAGGGCTAGCTTGCTCACAGATACGCAGTATTTT. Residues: CSAPRASLLTDTQYF.

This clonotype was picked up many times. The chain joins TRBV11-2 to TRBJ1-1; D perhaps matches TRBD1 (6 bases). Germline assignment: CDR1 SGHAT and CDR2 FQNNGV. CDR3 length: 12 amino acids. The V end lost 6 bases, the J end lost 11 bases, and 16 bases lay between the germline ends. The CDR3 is CASRIGAGDAFF. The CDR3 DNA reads TGTGCCAGCAGAATAGGGGCAGGGGACGCTTTCTTT.

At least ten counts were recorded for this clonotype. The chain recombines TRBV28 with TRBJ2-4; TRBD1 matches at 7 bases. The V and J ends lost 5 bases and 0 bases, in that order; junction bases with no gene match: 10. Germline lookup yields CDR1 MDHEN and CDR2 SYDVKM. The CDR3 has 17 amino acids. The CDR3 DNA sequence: TGTGCCAGCAGTAGGCCCGGGACAGAAAGAGCCAAAAACATTCAGTACTTC. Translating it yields CASSRPGTERAKNIQYF. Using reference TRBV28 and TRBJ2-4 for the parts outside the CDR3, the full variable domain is DVKVTQSSRYLVKRTGEKVFLECVQDMDHENMFWYRQDPGLGLRLIYFSYDVKMKEKGDIPEGYSVSREKKERFSLILESASTNQTSMYLCASSRPGTERAKNIQYFGAGTRLSVL.

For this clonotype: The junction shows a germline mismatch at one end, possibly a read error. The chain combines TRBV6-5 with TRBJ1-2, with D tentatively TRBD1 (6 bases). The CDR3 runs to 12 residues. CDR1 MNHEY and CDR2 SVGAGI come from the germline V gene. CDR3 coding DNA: TGTGCCAGCAGCATGTCAGGGGTCGGCTACTCCTTC. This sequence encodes CASSMSGVGYSF.

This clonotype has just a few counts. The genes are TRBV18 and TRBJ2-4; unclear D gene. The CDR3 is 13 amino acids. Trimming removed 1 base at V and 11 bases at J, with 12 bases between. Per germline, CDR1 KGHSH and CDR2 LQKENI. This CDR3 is CASSPRAKVFQYF. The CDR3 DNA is TGTGCCAGCTCACCACGAGCCAAGGTTTTTCAGTACTTC.

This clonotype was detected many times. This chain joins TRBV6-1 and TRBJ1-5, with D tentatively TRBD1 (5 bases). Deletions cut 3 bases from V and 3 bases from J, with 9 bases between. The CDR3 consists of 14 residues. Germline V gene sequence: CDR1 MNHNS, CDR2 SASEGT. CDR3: CASSERGYNQPQHF. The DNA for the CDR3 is TGTGCCAGCAGTGAGAGGGGATACAATCAGCCCCAGCATTTT.

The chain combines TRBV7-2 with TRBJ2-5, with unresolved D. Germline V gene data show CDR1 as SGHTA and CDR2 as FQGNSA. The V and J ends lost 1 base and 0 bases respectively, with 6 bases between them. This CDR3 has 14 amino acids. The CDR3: CASSLVEYQETQYF. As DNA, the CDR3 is TGTGCCAGCAGCTTAGTCGAGTACCAAGAGACCCAGTACTTC.